This T cell receptor (beta chain) was documented in a study of CD8+CD57+ T cells in acquired aplastic anemia. Study-wide context: DNA recovered from sorted CD4+ and CD8+ cells had a mean of approximately 3 ug.

TCR beta VDJ and CDR3 profiles were obtained from a genomic DNA template. One entry per CDR3 protein, called by TCRdb with MiXCR from the reads. Of 150,000 to 200,000 distinct CDR3 sequences in the sample, 46% were seen once. The CDR3 sequence is 12 residues long. V gave up 7 bases and J gave up 5 bases, with 12 bases separating them. Germline CDR1 SNHLY, CDR2 FYNNEI. In this sample, this clonotype turned up a few times. No antigen is known for it. Study-wide findings and caveats: Patients and controls shared 25 to 35 CD8+ CDR3 sequences, which appeared highly expressed in patients and within their immunodominant clones.

The clonotype comes from a human donor in good health. The chain has TRBV2 and TRBJ2-7; D possibly corresponds to TRBD2 (7 bases). The sample was sorted CD4+, CD8+, or CD8+CD57+ T cells (not recorded which) from PBMCs. CDR3: CASTGGGHEQYF. The CDR3 DNA reads TGTGCCAGCACGGGGGGCGGACACGAGCAGTACTTC.